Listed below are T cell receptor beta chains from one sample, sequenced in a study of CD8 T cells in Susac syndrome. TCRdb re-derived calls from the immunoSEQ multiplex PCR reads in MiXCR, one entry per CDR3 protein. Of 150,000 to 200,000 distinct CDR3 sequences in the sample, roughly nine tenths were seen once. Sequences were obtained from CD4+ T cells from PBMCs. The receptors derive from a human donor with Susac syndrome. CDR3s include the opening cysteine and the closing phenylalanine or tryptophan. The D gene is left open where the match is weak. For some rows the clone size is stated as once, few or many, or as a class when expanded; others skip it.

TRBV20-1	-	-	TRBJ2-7	CSAPGSSYEQYF	TGCAGTGCCCCCGGGTCCTCCTACGAGCAGTACTTC
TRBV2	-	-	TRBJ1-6	CASSLDVGVLNRLNSPLHF	TGTGCCAGCAGCTTAGACGTTGGGGTGCTAAACCGTCTTAATTCACCCCTCCACTTT
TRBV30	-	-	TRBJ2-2	CAWTSGGELFF	TGTGCCTGGACCAGCGGGGGGGAGCTGTTTTTT
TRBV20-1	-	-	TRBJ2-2	CSANREPGELFF	TGCAGTGCTAACAGGGAGCCCGGGGAGCTGTTTTTT
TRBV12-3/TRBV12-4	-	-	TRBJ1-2	CASSLLVGNYGYTF	TGTGCCAGCAGTTTATTGGTGGGGAACTATGGCTACACCTTC
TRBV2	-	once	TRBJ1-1	CATSGSTEAFF	TGTGCCACGTCGGGGAGCACTGAAGCTTTCTTT
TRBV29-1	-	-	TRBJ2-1	CSVGREGGQLYNEQFF	TGCAGCGTGGGAAGGGAGGGGGGACAGCTCTACAATGAGCAGTTCTTC
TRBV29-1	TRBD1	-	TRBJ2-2	CSVVSGGTNTGELFF	TGCAGCGTCGTATCAGGGGGAACGAACACCGGGGAGCTGTTTTTT
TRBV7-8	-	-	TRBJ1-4	CASSSKGGTNEKLFF	TGTGCCAGCAGCTCAAAGGGGGGGACTAATGAAAAACTGTTTTTT
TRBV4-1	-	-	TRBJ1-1	CASSQGQLGGTRSEAFF	TGCGCCAGCAGCCAAGGACAGTTGGGGGGTACTAGGTCTGAAGCTTTCTTT
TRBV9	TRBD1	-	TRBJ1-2	CASDSGGAGGYTF	TGTGCCAGCGACTCAGGGGGCGCGGGTGGCTACACCTTC
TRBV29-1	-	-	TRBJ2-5	CSVGSGQETQYF	TGCAGCGTTGGTAGCGGACAAGAGACCCAGTACTTC
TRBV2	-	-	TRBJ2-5	CASSTGTGETQYF	TGTGCCAGCAGTACCGGGACTGGAGAGACCCAGTACTTC